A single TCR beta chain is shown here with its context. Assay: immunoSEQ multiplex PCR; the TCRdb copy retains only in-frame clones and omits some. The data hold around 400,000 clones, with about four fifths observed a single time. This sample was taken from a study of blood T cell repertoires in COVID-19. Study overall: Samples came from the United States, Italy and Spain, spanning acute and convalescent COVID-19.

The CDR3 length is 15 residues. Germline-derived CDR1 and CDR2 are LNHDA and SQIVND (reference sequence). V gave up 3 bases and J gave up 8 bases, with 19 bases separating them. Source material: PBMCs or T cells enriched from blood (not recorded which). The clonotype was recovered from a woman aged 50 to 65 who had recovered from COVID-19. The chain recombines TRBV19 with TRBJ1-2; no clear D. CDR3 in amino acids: CASSMGDGRLLGYTF. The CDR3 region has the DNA TGTGCCAGTAGTATGGGAGACGGTAGACTCCTCGGCTACACCTTC.